These T cell receptor beta chains were read from a single sample in a study of T cell repertoires in cytomegalovirus infection. Via MiXCR, TCRdb re-called the reads, giving one row per CDR3 protein. The sample records approximately 730,000 distinct CDR3 sequences, about 33% being singletons. These receptors' targets are unknown. The input for sequencing was cultured PBMCs, taken from culture after CMV antigen stimulation. Every receptor here comes from a human donor in good health (CMV status not recorded). Some clones in this sample may be carry-over from other donors' samples. The CDR3 runs from the conserved cysteine through the conserved F or W. A D gene is named only where the DNA matches it firmly. The size field is filled for only some rows; it gives once, few, many or a size class.

V,size,J,D,CDR3,DNA
TRBV4-2,-,TRBJ2-3,TRBD2,CASSQERGGSGGTDTQYF,TGTGCCAGCAGCCAAGAACGTGGCGGTAGCGGGGGAACAGATACGCAGTATTTT
TRBV7-9,few,TRBJ1-1,TRBD1,CASSLTGDSTEAFF,TGTGCCAGCAGCCTAACGGGGGACAGCACTGAAGCTTTCTTT
TRBV24-1,many,TRBJ2-1,TRBD1,CATSDLGTGVEQFF,TGTGCCACCAGTGATTTAGGGACAGGGGTGGAGCAGTTCTTC
TRBV4-3,few,TRBJ2-7,-,CASSQGGVSREQYF,TGCGCCAGCAGCCAAGGGGGGGTGTCAAGGGAGCAGTACTTC
TRBV5-4,few,TRBJ1-6,-,CASSFGLIGSPLHF,TGTGCCAGCAGCTTTGGATTGATCGGATCACCCCTCCACTTT
TRBV7-2,-,TRBJ2-3,-,CASSADFTDTQYF,TGTGCCAGCAGCGCCGACTTCACAGATACGCAGTATTTT
TRBV11-1,few,TRBJ2-2,TRBD2,CASIRTSGSTGELFF,TGTGCCAGCATCAGGACTAGCGGAAGCACCGGGGAGCTGTTTTTT
TRBV19,-,TRBJ2-1,TRBD2,CASSRLAPYNEQFF,TGTGCCAGTAGTAGACTAGCGCCCTACAATGAGCAGTTCTTC
TRBV12-3/TRBV12-4,-,TRBJ2-1,TRBD2,CASRSGRGGNEQFF,TGTGCCAGCCGTAGCGGGAGGGGGGGGAATGAGCAGTTCTTC
TRBV7-9,few,TRBJ2-7,-,CASSLRNTYEQYF,TGTGCCAGCAGCTTGAGGAACACCTACGAGCAGTACTTC
TRBV4-1,-,TRBJ1-2,-,CASSQASGTPYGYTF,TGCGCCAGCAGCCAAGCTTCCGGGACGCCCTATGGCTACACCTTC
TRBV10-3,few,TRBJ1-6,-,CAISAIDSFNSPLHF,TGTGCCATCAGCGCGATCGACTCATTTAATTCACCCCTCCACTTT
TRBV12-5,-,TRBJ2-7,TRBD2,CASGLSQGLARSYEQYF,TGTGCTAGTGGTTTGTCCCAGGGACTAGCGCGCTCCTACGAGCAGTACTTC
TRBV4-1,-,TRBJ2-4,TRBD2,CASSQDRLAGRGDIQYF,TGCGCCAGCAGCCAAGATAGGCTAGCGGGGAGGGGCGACATTCAGTACTTC
TRBV29-1,-,TRBJ2-1,TRBD1,CSGVDRGYEQFF,TGCAGCGGGGTGGACAGGGGTTATGAGCAGTTCTTC
TRBV7-9,few,TRBJ1-6,-,CASSLGALASYNSPLHF,TGTGCCAGCAGCTTGGGGGCTTTAGCCTCCTATAATTCACCCCTCCACTTT
TRBV5-4,-,TRBJ2-7,TRBD1,CASSLVQGDGYEQYF,TGTGCCAGCAGCTTAGTTCAGGGGGATGGATACGAGCAGTACTTC
TRBV19,-,TRBJ2-1,-,CASRRGTSYNEQFF,TGTGCCAGCAGACGAGGGACTTCCTACAATGAGCAGTTCTTC
TRBV5-1,-,TRBJ1-5,-,CASTPGEEANQPQHF,TGCGCCAGCACTCCTGGGGAGGAGGCCAATCAGCCCCAGCATTTT
TRBV12-3/TRBV12-4,-,TRBJ1-5,-,CASSWTENQPQHF,TGTGCCAGCAGTTGGACAGAGAATCAGCCCCAGCATTTT
TRBV7-6,-,TRBJ2-3,-,CASSLSGQSITDTQYF,TGTGCCAGCAGCTTATCGGGACAATCCATCACAGATACGCAGTATTTT
TRBV12-3/TRBV12-4,-,TRBJ2-3,-,CASRSSLITDTQYF,TGTGCCAGTCGTTCTAGCCTTATAACAGATACGCAGTATTTT
TRBV27,-,TRBJ2-7,TRBD2,CASSFLREHAYEQYF,TGTGCCAGCAGTTTTCTGCGGGAGCATGCCTACGAGCAGTACTTC
TRBV7-8,few,TRBJ2-7,-,CASSLAVGSYEQYF,TGTGCCAGCAGCTTAGCTGTGGGGTCGTACGAGCAGTACTTC
TRBV20-1,-,TRBJ2-1,TRBD2,CSARDLLRTSGGYSYNEQFF,TGCAGTGCTAGAGATCTCCTTAGGACTAGCGGGGGGTATTCCTACAATGAGCAGTTCTTC
TRBV28,-,TRBJ2-5,-,CASTSSRGQETQYF,TGTGCCAGCACCTCCTCCCGGGGGCAAGAGACCCAGTACTTC
TRBV5-1,-,TRBJ1-4,-,CASSSLGRGSEKLFF,TGCGCCAGCAGCTCCCTAGGCAGGGGATCTGAAAAACTGTTTTTT
TRBV20-1,-,TRBJ2-7,-,CSASPRIGPYEQYF,TGCAGTGCTAGCCCTCGGATTGGCCCCTACGAGCAGTACTTC
TRBV7-2,-,TRBJ2-1,-,CASRTMGDTGVF,TGTGCCAGCAGGACTATGGGCGATACGGGGGTCTTC
TRBV2,-,TRBJ2-5,TRBD2,CASSDPSGTSGGGQETQYF,TGTGCCAGCAGTGATCCCTCCGGGACTAGCGGGGGGGGCCAAGAGACCCAGTACTTC
TRBV7-2,few,TRBJ1-5,-,CASSLQLLGNQPQHF,TGTGCCAGCAGCCTCCAGTTGTTAGGCAATCAGCCCCAGCATTTT
TRBV7-6,few,TRBJ2-3,TRBD1,CASSPGQGNTDTQYF,TGTGCCAGCAGTCCCGGACAGGGGAACACAGATACGCAGTATTTT
TRBV7-9,once,TRBJ1-3,TRBD1,CASSSDRDGNTIYF,TGTGCCAGCAGCTCGGACAGGGACGGAAACACCATATATTTT
TRBV6-1,-,TRBJ2-3,TRBD1,CASRDRGRDTQYF,TGTGCCAGCAGGGACAGGGGGCGTGATACGCAGTATTTT
TRBV20-1,-,TRBJ2-1,TRBD2,CSAREPLAGAQFF,TGCAGTGCTAGAGAACCCTTAGCGGGAGCACAGTTCTTC
TRBV5-1,few,TRBJ2-3,TRBD1,CASSPTTGAADTQYF,TGCGCCAGCAGCCCGACCACAGGGGCGGCAGATACGCAGTATTTT
TRBV6-2/TRBV6-3,-,TRBJ2-1,TRBD1,CASSYRRDRGFF,TGTGCCAGCAGTTACCGCCGGGACAGGGGCTTTTTC
TRBV4-1,-,TRBJ2-3,TRBD2,CASSHNSGRSDTQYF,TGCGCCAGCAGCCATAATTCCGGGAGGTCAGATACGCAGTATTTT